Sequencing of this T cell receptor beta chain was carried out in a study of blood T cell repertoires in COVID-19. Whole-study context: Sites in the United States, Italy and Spain provided acute and convalescent COVID-19 samples. In each case, the material was cDNA or gDNA derived from T cells, B-cell-depleted T cells, or PBMCs.

Authors' data handling: Amplified reference gene primers provided the basis for estimating nucleated cell counts. Assay used: immunoSEQ multiplex PCR; TCRdb lists only in-frame clones, some missing. Clone size and the V and J calls come from that table; the DNA yielded D and trimming. The sample comprises roughly 150,000 clones, around 84% of which are singletons, and roughly 8% rests with the top ten. Resolution of symptoms, clearance, or two negative PCRs was present in recovered Cohort 3 donors. The CDR3 loop spans 14 amino acids. The germline gives CDR1 MNHEY, CDR2 SVGAGI. J gave up 4 bases and V 10 bases, and 10 bases lay outside the gene matches.

Input material: PBMCs or T cells enriched from blood (not recorded which). The V gene is TRBV6-5, the J gene TRBJ1-2; 9 bases align to TRBD1. The sequence was obtained from a woman between 45 and 65 years old who had recovered from COVID-19. The CDR3 sequence is CATKTGGRPYGYTF. Written as DNA, the CDR3 is TGTGCCACCAAAACAGGGGGCCGACCCTATGGCTACACCTTC.